Listed below are T cell receptor beta chains from one sample, sequenced in a study of OX40 agonist ivuxolimab in advanced cancers. Assay: immunoSEQ multiplex PCR; the TCRdb copy retains only in-frame clones and omits some. This sample has about 58,000 clones, with 75% to 90% found just once. The material sequenced was CD4+ or CD8+ T cells sorted from blood, taken in a trial of the OX40 agonist ivuxolimab. The receptors shown here come from an adult with an advanced solid tumor such as melanoma, head and neck, liver or kidney cancer. The conserved cysteine and the conserved F or W are not part of the CDR3 here. Fields, in order: J gene, CDR3 length, V gene, CDR3 protein.

>TRBJ2-1|13|TRBV6-1
ASSEQGSSYNEQF
>TRBJ1-6|14|TRBV9
ASSVGPDSSDSPLH
>TRBJ2-7|12|TRBV4-1
ASSPPDRYYEQY
>TRBJ2-5|11|TRBV6-6
ASRDRGEETQY
>TRBJ1-1|11|TRBV7-6
ASSPGGQGSAF
>TRBJ1-2|13|TRBV6-5
ASSPSGVGGYGYT
>TRBJ2-1|15|TRBV12-2
ASRLSSCGGGVNEQF
>TRBJ1-3|13|TRBV19
ASSPRRDSGNTIY
>TRBJ1-2|15|TRBV7-7
ASSLSYSLFTNYGYT
>TRBJ1-1|12|TRBV18
ASSPGQMNTEAF
>TRBJ1-3|15|TRBV19
ASSLQTRALSGNTIY
>TRBJ1-1|13|TRBV5-6
ASSTPKRSDTEAF
>TRBJ2-5|13|TRBV6-5
ASSYPRGAGETQY
>TRBJ1-5|13|TRBV6-5
ASSYSTAGNQPQH
>TRBJ2-3|12|TRBV5-8
ASSWGRGADTQY
>TRBJ2-3|12|TRBV5-8
ASSFAGLADTQY
>TRBJ2-5|9|TRBV10-3
AISAGETQY
>TRBJ2-5|13|TRBV19
ASSINGGGGETQY
>TRBJ2-3|14|TRBV18
ASSSTGGSSTDTQY
>TRBJ2-1|11|TRBV11-3
ASSRDNYNEQF
>TRBJ1-4|11|TRBV7-2
ASREGVNEKLF
>TRBJ1-1|13|TRBV11-3
ASSLRAGRDTEAF
>TRBJ1-6|10|TRBV10-3
AIRQGESPLH
>TRBJ2-2|14|TRBV7-3
ASSLGGQPNTGELF
>TRBJ2-5|12|TRBV9
ASSVPGQQETQY
>-|12|TRBV6-5
ASRRDRVTDEQY
>TRBJ1-1|11|TRBV7-7
ASSSNRNTEAF
>TRBJ2-6|13|TRBV5-1
ASSLYSSGANVLT
>TRBJ1-2|11|TRBV14
ASSQRLKRGYT
>TRBJ2-7|11|TRBV25-1
ASSRQGPYEQY
>TRBJ1-2|12|TRBV4-3
ASSLNQGTYGYT
>TRBJ1-3|11|TRBV6-5
ASRTASGNTIY
>TRBJ2-7|10|TRBV23-1
ASSQSDYEQY
>TRBJ1-1|11|TRBV2
ASRGREETEAF
>TRBJ2-1|10|TRBV7-2
ASSLGAGRKF
>TRBJ2-1|13|TRBV11-2
ASSFVRGAVGEQF
>TRBJ1-6|16|TRBV4-1
ASSQEEGDTRAGSPLH
>TRBJ1-6|14|TRBV5-5
ASSLGQGTLGSPLH
>TRBJ2-1|12|TRBV7-8
ASSRSDGYNEQF
>TRBJ2-3|13|TRBV19
ASSLAGGLADTQY